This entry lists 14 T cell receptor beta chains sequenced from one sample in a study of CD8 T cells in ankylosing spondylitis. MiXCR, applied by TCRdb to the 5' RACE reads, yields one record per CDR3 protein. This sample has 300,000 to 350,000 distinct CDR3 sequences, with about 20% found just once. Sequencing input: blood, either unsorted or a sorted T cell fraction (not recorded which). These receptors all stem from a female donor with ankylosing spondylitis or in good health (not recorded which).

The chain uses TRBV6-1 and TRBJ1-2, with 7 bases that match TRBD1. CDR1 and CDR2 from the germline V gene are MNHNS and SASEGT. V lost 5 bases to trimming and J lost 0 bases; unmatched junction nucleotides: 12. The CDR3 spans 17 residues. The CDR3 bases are TGTGCCAGCAGTCCCCGGACAGGAGAAATCGCTAACTATGGCTACACCTTC. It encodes CASSPRTGEIANYGYTF.

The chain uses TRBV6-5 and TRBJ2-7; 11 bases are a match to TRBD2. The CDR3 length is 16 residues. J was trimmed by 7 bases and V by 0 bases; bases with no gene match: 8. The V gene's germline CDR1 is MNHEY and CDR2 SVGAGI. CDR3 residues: CASSYSSGRARVEQYF. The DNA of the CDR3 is TGTGCCAGCAGTTACTCTAGCGGGAGGGCCAGGGTTGAGCAGTACTTC.

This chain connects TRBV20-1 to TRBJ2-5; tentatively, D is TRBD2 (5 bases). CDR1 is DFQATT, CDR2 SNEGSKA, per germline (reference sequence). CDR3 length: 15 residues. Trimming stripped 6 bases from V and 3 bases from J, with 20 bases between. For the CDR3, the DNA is TGCAGTGCCGCGGCGTACACGGCAGCGGAAGAGACCCAGTACTTC. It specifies CSAAAYTAAEETQYF.

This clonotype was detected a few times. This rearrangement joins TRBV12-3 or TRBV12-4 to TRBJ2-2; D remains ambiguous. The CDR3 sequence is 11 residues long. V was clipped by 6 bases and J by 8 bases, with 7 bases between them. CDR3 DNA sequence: TGTGCCAGCAGGAAGAGAGGGGAGCTGTTTTTT. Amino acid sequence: CASRKRGELFF.

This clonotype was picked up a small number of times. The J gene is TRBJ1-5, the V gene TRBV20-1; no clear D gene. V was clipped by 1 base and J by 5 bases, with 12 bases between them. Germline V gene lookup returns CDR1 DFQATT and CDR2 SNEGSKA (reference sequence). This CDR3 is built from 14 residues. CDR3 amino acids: CSARVPGSDQPQHF. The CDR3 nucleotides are TGCAGTGCTAGAGTTCCAGGATCGGATCAGCCCCAGCATTTT.

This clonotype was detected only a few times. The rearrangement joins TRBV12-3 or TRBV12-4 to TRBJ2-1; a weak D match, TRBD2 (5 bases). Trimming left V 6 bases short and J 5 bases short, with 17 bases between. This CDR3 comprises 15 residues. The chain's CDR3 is CASRRSGREDNEQFF. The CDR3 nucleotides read TGTGCCAGCAGGCGTTCCGGACGGGAAGACAATGAGCAGTTCTTC.

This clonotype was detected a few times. CDR3 amino acids: CASSKRGLQGANQPQHF. CDR3 bases: TGTGCCAGCAGCAAGCGGGGCCTACAGGGGGCGAATCAGCCCCAGCATTTT. The chain carries TRBV21-1 and TRBJ1-5; the listed D gene, TRBD1, was not tested against the DNA. TRBV21-1 is a recognized pseudogene. The CDR3 is 17 amino acids.

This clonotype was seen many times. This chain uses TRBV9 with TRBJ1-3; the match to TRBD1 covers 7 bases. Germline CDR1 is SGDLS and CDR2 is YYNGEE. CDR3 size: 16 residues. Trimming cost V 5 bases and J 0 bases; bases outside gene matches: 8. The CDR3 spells CASSATQGSSGNTIYF. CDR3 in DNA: TGTGCCAGCAGTGCGACACAGGGGAGCTCTGGAAACACCATATATTTT.

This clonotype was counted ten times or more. The CDR3 sequence is CASSLQGAGGNQPQHF. The DNA for the CDR3 is TGTGCCAGCAGTCTCCAGGGGGCTGGCGGCAATCAGCCCCAGCATTTT. V is TRBV12-3 or TRBV12-4 and J is TRBJ1-5, with TRBD1 matching over 8 bases. This CDR3 comprises 16 residues. After removal of 5 bases from V and 2 bases from J, the junction contained 8 bases not matched to a gene.

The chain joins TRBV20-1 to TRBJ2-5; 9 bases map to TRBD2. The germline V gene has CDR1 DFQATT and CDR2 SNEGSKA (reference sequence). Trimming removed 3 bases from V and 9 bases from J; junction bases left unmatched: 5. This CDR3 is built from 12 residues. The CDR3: CSARASGVSQYF. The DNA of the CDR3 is TGCAGTGCTAGGGCTAGCGGGGTTTCCCAGTACTTC.

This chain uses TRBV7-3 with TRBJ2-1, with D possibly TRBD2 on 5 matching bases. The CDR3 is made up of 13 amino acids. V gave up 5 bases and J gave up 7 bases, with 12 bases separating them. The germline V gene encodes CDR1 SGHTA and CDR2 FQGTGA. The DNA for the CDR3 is TGTGCCAGCAGCCCCCGGGGAAGGAATGAGCAGTTCTTC. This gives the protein CASSPRGRNEQFF.

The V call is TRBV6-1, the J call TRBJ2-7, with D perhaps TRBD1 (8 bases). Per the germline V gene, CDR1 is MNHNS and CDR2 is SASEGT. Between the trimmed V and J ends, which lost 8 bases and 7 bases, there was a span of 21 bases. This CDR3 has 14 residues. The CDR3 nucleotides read TGTGCCAGCGGGGGGTCGACAGGGGAGGGGGAGCAGTACTTC. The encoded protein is CASGGSTGEGEQYF.

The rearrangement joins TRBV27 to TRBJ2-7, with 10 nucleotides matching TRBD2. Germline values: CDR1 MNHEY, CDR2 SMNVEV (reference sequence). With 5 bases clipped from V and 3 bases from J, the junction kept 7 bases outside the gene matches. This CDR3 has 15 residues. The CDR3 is CASSPLSSGSYEQYF. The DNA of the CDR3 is TGTGCCAGCAGTCCCCTTTCTAGCGGGAGCTACGAGCAGTACTTC.

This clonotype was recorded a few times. The CDR3 coding sequence is TGTGCCAGCAGCCCTGGGACGGAGGGGACCAATTCACCCCTCCACTTT. This translates into CASSPGTEGTNSPLHF. The rearrangement uses TRBV12-3 or TRBV12-4 and TRBJ1-6, with D possibly TRBD1 on 5 matching bases. Trimming pared 6 bases from V and 7 bases from J, leaving 19 bases between. The CDR3 is 16 amino acids.